This entry lists 20 T cell receptor beta chains sequenced from one sample in a study of cytomegalovirus exposure and HLA in healthy donors. PCR was performed using 60 Vbeta and 13 Jbeta primers. The table came from immunoSEQ multiplex PCR; TCRdb's copy has only in-frame clones and leaves some out. The sample shows more than 90,000 clones, roughly 74% of them seen only once. The sequencing sample was made of PBMCs. These receptor sequences come from a woman aged 30 to 39 in good health and CMV-seronegative.

The chain combines TRBV6-5 with TRBJ2-7; TRBD1 aligns across 12 bases. Germline V gene sequence: CDR1 MNHEY, CDR2 SVGAGI. Trimming removed 5 bases from V and 7 bases from J; junction bases left unmatched: 6. This CDR3 has 14 residues. The chain's CDR3 is CASSPGQGAQEQYF. CDR3 nucleotide sequence: TGTGCCAGCAGTCCGGGACAGGGGGCGCAAGAGCAGTACTTC.

The chain couples TRBV19 to TRBJ1-2, with D possibly being TRBD1 (6 bases). The germline V gene has CDR1 LNHDA and CDR2 SQIVND (reference sequence). CDR3 length equals 12 residues. V gave up 3 bases and J gave up 10 bases, with 12 bases separating them. Here the CDR3 reads CASSMVGGTYTF. The CDR3 DNA reads as TGTGCCAGTAGTATGGTAGGGGGAACCTACACCTTC.

This chain uses TRBV30 with TRBJ1-2, with D possibly TRBD1 on 5 matching bases. Trimming took off 5 bases at V and 0 bases at J, with 16 bases between the two ends. This CDR3 comprises 15 residues. Germline CDR1 GTSNPN, CDR2 SVGIG (reference sequence). CDR3 coding DNA: TGTGCCTGGGGGGGGACGTCAGAGGCTAACTATGGCTACACCTTC. It yields the protein CAWGGTSEANYGYTF.

This rearrangement joins TRBV30 to TRBJ1-1; D remains unclear. The germline V gene has CDR1 GTSNPN and CDR2 SVGIG (reference sequence). CDR3 size: 17 residues. Between the trimmed V and J ends, which lost 3 bases and 0 bases, there was a span of 20 bases. CDR3 nucleotides: TGTGCCTGGAGCGGGGAGAACAGCTTCTTTTTGAACACTGAAGCTTTCTTT. It codes for CAWSGENSFFLNTEAFF.

The table lists this clone with a count of one. The genes are TRBV7-2 and TRBJ1-2, with no clear D. V was cut by 5 bases and J by 4 bases, with 17 bases left in between. CDR3 size: 15 residues. CDR1 is SGHTA and CDR2 is FQGNSA in the germline V gene. This CDR3 is CASSRTSAGFYGYTF. CDR3 DNA: TGTGCCAGCAGCCGAACCTCTGCGGGATTCTATGGCTACACCTTC.

The V and J genes are TRBV19 and TRBJ1-1; D unresolved. The V end lost 7 bases, the J end lost 0 bases, and 3 bases lay between the germline ends. Germline V gives CDR1 LNHDA, CDR2 SQIVND (reference sequence). This CDR3 comprises 11 residues. CDR3 amino acids: CASTMNTEAFF. The CDR3, as DNA: TGTGCCAGTACAATGAACACTGAAGCTTTCTTT.

The chain employs TRBV27 and TRBJ2-6; 8 bases agree with TRBD2. V was clipped by 5 bases and J by 0 bases; unmatched bases: 12. CDR3 length: 19 residues. Per the germline V gene, CDR1 is MNHEY and CDR2 is SMNVEV (reference sequence). The CDR3 coding sequence is TGTGCCAGCAGTACCGTAGCGGGGTGGGGGACCTCTGGGGCCAACGTCCTGACTTTC. Translated, it gives CASSTVAGWGTSGANVLTF.

The chain joins TRBV10-1 to TRBJ1-1; TRBD1 might be the D (6 bases). Trimming cost V 6 bases and J 4 bases, with 21 bases left between them. This CDR3 region has 16 residues. Germline CDR1 reads WNHNN; CDR2 reads SYGVQD (reference sequence). This CDR3 reads CASSYLQGLGATEAFF. The CDR3 DNA reads as TGCGCCAGCAGCTACCTACAGGGATTGGGGGCCACTGAAGCTTTCTTT.

V and J are TRBV30 and TRBJ1-3, with D possibly being TRBD1 (5 bases). Germline CDR1 and CDR2: GTSNPN and SVGIG (reference sequence). Between the trimmed V and J ends, which lost 0 bases and 7 bases, there was a span of 13 bases. The CDR3 contains 14 residues. This CDR3 reads CAWSVGTAGNTIYF. The CDR3 DNA reads TGTGCCTGGAGTGTCGGGACGGCGGGGAACACCATATATTTT.

This clone has just a few counts. V gene TRBV7-9 combines with J gene TRBJ1-2; D call uncertain. V was shortened by 3 bases and J by 8 bases, with 13 bases between the two germline ends. From germline, CDR1 is SEHNR and CDR2 FQNEAQ (reference sequence). This CDR3 is built from 13 residues. The CDR3 is CASSLAGVWGYTF. In DNA form, the CDR3 reads TGTGCCAGCAGCTTGGCCGGGGTCTGGGGCTACACCTTC.

The chain couples TRBV27 to TRBJ1-2; D might be TRBD1 (5 bases). The CDR3 runs to 14 residues. CDR1 is MNHEY, CDR2 SMNVEV, per germline (reference sequence). V lost 4 bases and J lost 4, with 13 bases in between. The CDR3 nucleotides read TGTGCCAGCAGTTCGGGGGGAGGGCTCTATGGCTACACCTTC. Its protein product is CASSSGGGLYGYTF.

This chain connects TRBV4-3 to TRBJ2-6; D is uncertain. Germline V gene sequence: CDR1 LGHNA, CDR2 YSLEER. Trimming shortened V by 0 bases and J by 0 bases, and 9 bases separated the two germline ends. This CDR3 has 17 residues. This CDR3 is CASSQEDWRSGANVLTF. In DNA, the CDR3 is TGCGCCAGCAGCCAAGAAGACTGGCGCTCTGGGGCCAACGTCCTGACTTTC.

The rearrangement joins TRBV28 to TRBJ2-1, with D possibly TRBD2 on 5 matching bases. Per germline, CDR1 MDHEN and CDR2 SYDVKM. Trimming left V 6 bases short and J 2 bases short, with 11 bases between. The CDR3 runs to 14 residues. For the CDR3, the DNA is TGTGCCAGCAGCCCTAGCATCACCTACAATGAGCAGTTCTTC. It translates to CASSPSITYNEQFF.

This clone came up a few times. This chain joins TRBV6-5 and TRBJ1-1, with 7 bases fitting TRBD1. Per the germline V gene, CDR1 is MNHEY and CDR2 is SVGAGI. The CDR3 totals 14 residues. Unmatched junction bases numbered 8, after V lost 3 bases and J lost 7 bases. CDR3 coding DNA: TGTGCCAGCAGTTATGCGACAGGGCCGTTTGAAGCTTTCTTT. As protein: CASSYATGPFEAFF.

The chain carries TRBV30 and TRBJ1-1; TRBD1 agrees at 7 bases. The CDR3 is 11 residues long. Germline values: CDR1 GTSNPN, CDR2 SVGIG (reference sequence). V lost 8 bases to trimming and J lost 1 base; unmatched junction nucleotides: 1. The CDR3 nucleotides are TGTGCCGGGACAGAGAACACTGAAGCTTTCTTT. Translated: CAGTENTEAFF. Together with reference TRBV30 and TRBJ1-1, the CDR3 gives the full variable domain: SQTIHQWPATLVQPVGSPLSLECTVEGTSNPNLYWYRQAAGRGLQLLFYSVGIGQISSEVPQNLSASRPQDRQFILSSKKLLLSDSGFYLCAGTENTEAFFGQGTRLTVV.

V is TRBV5-1 and J is TRBJ2-2, with 8 bases matching TRBD1. Germline CDR1 SGHRS, CDR2 YFSETQ. The trim removed 2 bases at V and 7 bases at J, leaving 7 bases unmatched. The CDR3 extends over 15 amino acids. The CDR3 coding sequence is TGCGCCAGCAGCTTCACGACAGGGGCCAGCGGGGAGCTGTTTTTT. Translation gives CASSFTTGASGELFF. The complete variable domain, with remaining parts taken from reference TRBV5-1 and TRBJ2-2, reads KAGVTQTPRYLIKTRGQQVTLSCSPISGHRSVSWYQQTPGQGLQFLFEYFSETQRNKGNFPGRFSGRQFSNSRSEMNVSTLELGDSALYLCASSFTTGASGELFFGEGSRLTVL.

The V and J genes are TRBV5-1 and TRBJ1-6; D not certain. Germline V gene lookup returns CDR1 SGHRS and CDR2 YFSETQ. Trimming removed 0 bases at V and 0 bases at J, with 10 bases between. The length of the CDR3 is 17 residues. The CDR3 protein is CASSLESPSSYNSPLHF. The CDR3 DNA is TGCGCCAGCAGCTTGGAGTCCCCTAGCTCCTATAATTCACCCCTCCACTTT.

The chain employs TRBV5-1 and TRBJ1-1; TRBD1 is a possible D gene (5 bases). The V end was cut by 5 bases, the J end by 3 bases, with 14 bases between. The length of the CDR3 is 14 residues. The germline gives CDR1 SGHRS, CDR2 YFSETQ. CDR3 protein: CASRTSSRDTEAFF. Written as DNA, the CDR3 is TGCGCCAGCAGAACATCCAGCAGGGACACTGAAGCTTTCTTT.

The genes are TRBV2 and TRBJ2-1; tentatively, D is TRBD1 (5 bases). With 1 base removed from V and 3 bases from J, the gap between germline ends came to 10 bases. Germline CDR1 and CDR2: SNHLY and FYNNEI. This CDR3 has 15 amino acids. CDR3 residues: CASSEGQGGYNEQFF. As DNA, the CDR3 is TGTGCCAGCAGTGAAGGCCAGGGCGGCTACAATGAGCAGTTCTTC.

This clone was seen a handful of times. The chain employs TRBV7-3 and TRBJ2-2, with D maybe TRBD1 (5 bases). The CDR3 is made up of 16 amino acids. Trimming cost V 7 bases and J 0 bases, with 15 bases left between them. Germline V gene lookup returns CDR1 SGHTA and CDR2 FQGTGA. The CDR3 sequence: CASTLMAGTNTGELFF. The CDR3 coding sequence is TGTGCCAGCACCCTTATGGCAGGGACGAACACCGGGGAGCTGTTTTTT.